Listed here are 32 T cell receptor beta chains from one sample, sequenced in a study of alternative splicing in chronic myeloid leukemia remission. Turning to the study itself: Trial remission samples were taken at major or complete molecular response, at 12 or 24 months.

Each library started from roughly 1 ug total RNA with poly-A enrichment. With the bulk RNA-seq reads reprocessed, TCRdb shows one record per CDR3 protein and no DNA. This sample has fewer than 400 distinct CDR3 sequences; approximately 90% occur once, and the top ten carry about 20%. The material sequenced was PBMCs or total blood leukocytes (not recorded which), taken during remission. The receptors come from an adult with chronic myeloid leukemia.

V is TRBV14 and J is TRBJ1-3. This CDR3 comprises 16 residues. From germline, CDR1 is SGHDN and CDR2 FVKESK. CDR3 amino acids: CASSQDGPGAGNTIYF.

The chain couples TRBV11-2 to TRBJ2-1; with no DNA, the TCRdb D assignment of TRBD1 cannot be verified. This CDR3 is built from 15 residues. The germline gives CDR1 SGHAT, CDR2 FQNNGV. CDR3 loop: CASSHGQGAYNEQFF.

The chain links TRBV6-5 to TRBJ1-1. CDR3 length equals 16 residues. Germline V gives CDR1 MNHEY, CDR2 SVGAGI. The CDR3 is CASSYSIPAGTTEAFF.

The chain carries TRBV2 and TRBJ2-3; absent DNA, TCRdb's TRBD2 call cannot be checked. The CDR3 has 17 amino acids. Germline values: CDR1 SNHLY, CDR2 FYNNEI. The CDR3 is CASRPGRRGGGTDTQYF.

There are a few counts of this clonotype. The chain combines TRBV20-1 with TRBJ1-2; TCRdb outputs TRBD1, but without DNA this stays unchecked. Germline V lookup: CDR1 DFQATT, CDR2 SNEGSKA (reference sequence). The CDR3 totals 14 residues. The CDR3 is CSAQAGTGDRGYTF.

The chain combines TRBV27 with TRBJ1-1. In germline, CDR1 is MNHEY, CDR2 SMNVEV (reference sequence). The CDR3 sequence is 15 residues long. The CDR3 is CASRLGSGGNTEAFF.

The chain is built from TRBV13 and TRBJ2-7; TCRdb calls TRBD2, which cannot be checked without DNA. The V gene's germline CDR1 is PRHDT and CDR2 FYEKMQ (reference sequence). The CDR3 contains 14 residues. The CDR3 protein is CASSLGPVLYEQYF.

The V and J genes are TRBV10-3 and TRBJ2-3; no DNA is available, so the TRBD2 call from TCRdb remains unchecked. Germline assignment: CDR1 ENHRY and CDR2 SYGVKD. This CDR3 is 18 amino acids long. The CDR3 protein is CAISPFSPGGASMDTQYF.

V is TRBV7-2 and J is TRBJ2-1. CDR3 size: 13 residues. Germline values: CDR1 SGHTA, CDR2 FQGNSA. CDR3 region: CASSLATANEQFF.

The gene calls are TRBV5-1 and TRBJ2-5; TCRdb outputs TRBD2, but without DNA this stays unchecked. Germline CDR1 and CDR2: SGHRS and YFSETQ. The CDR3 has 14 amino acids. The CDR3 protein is CASSLAQDLGSQYF.

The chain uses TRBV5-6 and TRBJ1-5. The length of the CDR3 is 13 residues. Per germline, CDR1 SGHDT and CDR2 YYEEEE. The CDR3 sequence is CASSLGRSGPQHF.

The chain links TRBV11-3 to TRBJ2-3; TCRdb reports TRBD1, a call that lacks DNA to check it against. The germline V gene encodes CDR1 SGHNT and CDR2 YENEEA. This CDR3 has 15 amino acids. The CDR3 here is CASSARQGSTDTQYF.

The CDR3 here is CAWSPGGAGFGNEKLFF. V gene TRBV30 combines with J gene TRBJ1-4. The CDR3 is 17 residues long. Germline lookup yields CDR1 GTSNPN and CDR2 SVGIG (reference sequence).

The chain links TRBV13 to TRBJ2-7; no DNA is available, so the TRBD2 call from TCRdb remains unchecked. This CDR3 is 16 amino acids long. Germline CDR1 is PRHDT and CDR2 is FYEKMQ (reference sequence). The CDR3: CASSFPGLAVDYEQYF.

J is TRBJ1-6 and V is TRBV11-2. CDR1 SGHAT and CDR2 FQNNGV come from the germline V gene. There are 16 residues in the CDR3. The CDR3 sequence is CASSPDRGGLNSPLHF.

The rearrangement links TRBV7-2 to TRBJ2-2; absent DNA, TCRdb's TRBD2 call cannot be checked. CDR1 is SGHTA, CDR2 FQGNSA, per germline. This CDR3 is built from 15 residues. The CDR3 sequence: CASSLAGGNTGELFF.

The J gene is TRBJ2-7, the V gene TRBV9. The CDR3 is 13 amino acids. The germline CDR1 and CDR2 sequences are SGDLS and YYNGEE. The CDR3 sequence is CASSVANSYEQYF. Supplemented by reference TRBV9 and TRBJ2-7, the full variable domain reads DSGVTQTPKHLITATGQRVTLRCSPRSGDLSVYWYQQSLDQGLQFLIQYYNGEERAKGNILERFSAQQFPDLHSELNLSSLELGDSALYFCASSVANSYEQYFGPGTRLTVT.

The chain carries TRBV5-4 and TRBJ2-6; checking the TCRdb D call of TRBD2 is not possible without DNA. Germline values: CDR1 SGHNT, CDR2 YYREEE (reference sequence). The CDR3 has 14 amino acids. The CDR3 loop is CASKGVSGANVLTF.

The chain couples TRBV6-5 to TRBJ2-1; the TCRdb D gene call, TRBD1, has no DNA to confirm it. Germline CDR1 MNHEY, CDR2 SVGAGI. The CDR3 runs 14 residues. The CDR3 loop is CASSSGTGHNEQFF.

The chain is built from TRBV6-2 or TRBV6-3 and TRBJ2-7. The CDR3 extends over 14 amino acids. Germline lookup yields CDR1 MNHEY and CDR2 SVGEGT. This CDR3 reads CASSPHHFSYEQYF.

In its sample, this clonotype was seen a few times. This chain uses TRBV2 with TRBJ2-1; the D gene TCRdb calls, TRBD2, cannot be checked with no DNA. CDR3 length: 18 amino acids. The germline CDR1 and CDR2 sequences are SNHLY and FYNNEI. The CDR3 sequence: CASSEGFEALHRYNEQFF.

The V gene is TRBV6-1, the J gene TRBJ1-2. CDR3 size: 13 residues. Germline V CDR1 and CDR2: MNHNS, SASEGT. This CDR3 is CASSGQGNYGYTF.

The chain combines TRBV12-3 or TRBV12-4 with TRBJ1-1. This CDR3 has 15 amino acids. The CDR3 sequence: CASRDWGDQNTEAFF.

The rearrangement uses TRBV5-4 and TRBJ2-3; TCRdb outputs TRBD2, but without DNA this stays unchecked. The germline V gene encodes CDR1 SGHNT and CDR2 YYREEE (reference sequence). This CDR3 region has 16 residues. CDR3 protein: CASSSGLAGRADTQYF.

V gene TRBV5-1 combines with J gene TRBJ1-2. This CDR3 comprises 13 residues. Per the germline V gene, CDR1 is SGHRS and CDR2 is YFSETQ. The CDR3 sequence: CASSSSASYGYTF.

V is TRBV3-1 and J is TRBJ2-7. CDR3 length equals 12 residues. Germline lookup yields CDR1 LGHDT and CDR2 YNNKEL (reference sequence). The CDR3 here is CASSEGPYEQYF.

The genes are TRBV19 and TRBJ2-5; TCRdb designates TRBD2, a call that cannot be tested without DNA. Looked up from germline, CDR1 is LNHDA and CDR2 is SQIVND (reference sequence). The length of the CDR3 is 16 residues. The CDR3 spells CASSIGLRRNQETQYF.

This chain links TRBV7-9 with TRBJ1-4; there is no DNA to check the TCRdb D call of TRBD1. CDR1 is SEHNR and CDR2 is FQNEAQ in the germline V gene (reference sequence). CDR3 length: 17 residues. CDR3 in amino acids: CASSQGQALRANEKLFF.

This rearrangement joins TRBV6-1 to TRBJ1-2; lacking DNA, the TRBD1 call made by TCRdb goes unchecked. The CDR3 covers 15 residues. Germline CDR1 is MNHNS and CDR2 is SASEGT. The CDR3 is CASRARTGENYGYTF.

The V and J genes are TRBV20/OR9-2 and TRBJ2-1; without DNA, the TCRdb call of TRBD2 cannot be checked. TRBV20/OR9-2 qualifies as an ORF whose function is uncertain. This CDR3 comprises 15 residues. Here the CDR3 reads CSARDGASGSYEQFF.

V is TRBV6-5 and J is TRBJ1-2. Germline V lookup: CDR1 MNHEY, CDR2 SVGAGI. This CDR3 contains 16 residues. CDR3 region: CASSYTQGAANYGYTF.

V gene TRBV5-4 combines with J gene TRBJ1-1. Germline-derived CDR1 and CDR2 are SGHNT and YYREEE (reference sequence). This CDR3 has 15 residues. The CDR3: CASSQNPLMNTEAFF.